This T cell receptor beta chain was documented in a study of regulatory T cells in long-lasting Graves disease. Documented time point: newly diagnosed GD, antithyroid drugs for less than 3 months. Following extraction of RNA from PBMCs, that RNA was used to make the TCR library. This clonotype was counted many times. For TCR beta, libraries came from iRepertoire HTBI primers and Arm-PCR of CDR3 regions. TCRdb passed the multiplex PCR reads through MiXCR, listing each CDR3 protein once. Here the sample spans over 450,000 distinct CDR3 sequences, more than 10% being singletons. V lost 5 bases and J 8 bases, leaving 15 bases between the germline ends. The CDR3 has 13 amino acids. Germline CDR1 is MNHNS and CDR2 is SASEGT. The sample was also linked to a second study, of T cells in Graves' hyperthyroidism and ophthalmopathy.

The chain joins TRBV6-1 to TRBJ1-2, with D possibly matching TRBD1 (5 bases). The specimen was peripheral blood mononuclear cells (PBMCs), collected at new diagnosis, from a patient treated with antithyroid drugs. This receptor was taken from a woman under 40 with Graves disease. In DNA form, the CDR3 reads TGTGCCAGCAGTCGGTTGAGGGACGAAGGCTACACCTTC. Its protein product is CASSRLRDEGYTF.